The 15 T cell receptor beta chains reported below all come from one sample, sequenced in a study of T cells after somatic rescue of genetic block. TCRdb keeps only in-frame clones here, not all; method: immunoSEQ multiplex PCR. This sample has around 8,100 clones, with around 81% found just once. Sequencing input: peripheral blood mononuclear cells (PBMCs). All receptors derive from a boy younger than 18.

The chain links TRBV4-1 to TRBJ1-2; no reliable D call. V lost 0 bases and J 13 bases, leaving 12 bases between the germline ends. Germline lookup yields CDR1 MGHRA and CDR2 YSYEKL. The CDR3 is 12 residues long. In DNA, the CDR3 is TGCGCCAGCAGCCAAGATCCTCTTCCTACCACCTTC. Translated: CASSQDPLPTTF.

This sequence joins TRBV11-3 and TRBJ2-7, with 8 bases aligning to TRBD2. CDR1 and CDR2 from the germline V gene are SGHNT and YENEEA. The CDR3 contains 14 residues. J lost 1 base, V lost 5 bases, and 4 bases had no gene match. CDR3 DNA sequence: TGTGCCAGCAGCCCTCAGCGGGGGTCCTACGAGCAGTACTTC. Translation: CASSPQRGSYEQYF.

The rearrangement uses TRBV7-9 and TRBJ1-2, with D uncertain. The CDR3 spans 12 residues. The germline CDR1 and CDR2 sequences are SEHNR and FQNEAQ (reference sequence). V was pared by 5 bases and J by 11 bases, with 15 bases between. Here the CDR3 reads CASSRYSGVYTF. DNA for the CDR3: TGTGCCAGCAGCCGGTATTCGGGAGTTTACACCTTC.

This clone was counted a single time. The chain recombines TRBV6-6 with TRBJ1-2; D is possibly TRBD1 (5 bases). From germline, CDR1 is MNHNY and CDR2 SVGAGI (reference sequence). With 4 bases removed from V and 5 bases from J, the gap between germline ends came to 14 bases. The length of the CDR3 is 14 residues. CDR3 bases: TGTGCCAGCAGTTCCGCTGGGGGTCTATATGGCTACACCTTC. Translating it yields CASSSAGGLYGYTF.

This clone appeared once. V is TRBV11-3 and J is TRBJ2-7, with D tentatively TRBD2 (6 bases). Per the germline V gene, CDR1 is SGHNT and CDR2 is YENEEA. The V and J ends lost 5 bases and 3 bases respectively, with 11 bases between them. CDR3 size: 13 residues. The CDR3 sequence: CASSGGDRYEQYF. For the CDR3, the DNA is TGTGCCAGCAGCGGAGGGGACCGCTACGAGCAGTACTTC.

This chain links TRBV5-5 with TRBJ1-2; no clear D gene. Deletions cut 0 bases from V and 0 bases from J, with 24 bases between. The CDR3 consists of 20 residues. Germline V CDR1 and CDR2: SGHKS, YYEKEE (reference sequence). The CDR3, as DNA: TGTGCCAGCAGCTTGGCCCCTCAAGCCTCCTACCGTTCCACTAACTATGGCTACACCTTC. It codes for CASSLAPQASYRSTNYGYTF.

The chain uses TRBV6-5 and TRBJ2-5; TRBD1 matches 10 bases. Germline V CDR1 and CDR2: MNHEY, SVGAGI. This CDR3 has 13 amino acids. Here the CDR3 reads CSTGTGAQETQYF. In DNA, the CDR3 is TGTTCCACTGGGACAGGGGCCCAAGAGACCCAGTACTTC.

The rearrangement joins TRBV13 to TRBJ2-1, with 8 positions matching TRBD2. V shed 5 bases, J shed 5 bases, and the junction held 8 bases outside the gene matches. There are 15 residues in the CDR3. Per germline, CDR1 PRHDT and CDR2 FYEKMQ (reference sequence). CDR3 sequence: CASSLLAVIDNEQFF. For the CDR3, the DNA is TGTGCCAGCAGCCTACTAGCGGTGATCGACAATGAGCAGTTCTTC. The whole variable domain, filled in from reference TRBV13 and TRBJ2-1, reads AAGVIQSPRHLIKEKRETATLKCYPIPRHDTVYWYQQGPGQDPQFLISFYEKMQSDKGSIPDRFSAQQFSDYHSELNMSSLELGDSALYFCASSLLAVIDNEQFFGPGTRLTVL.

This sequence joins TRBV2 and TRBJ1-5; D remains ambiguous. The CDR3 sequence is 14 residues long. The germline CDR1 and CDR2 sequences are SNHLY and FYNNEI. V was pared by 1 base and J by 4 bases, with 8 bases between. The CDR3 DNA sequence: TGTGCCAGCAGTGAAGAGGTCGGTAATCAGCCCCAGCATTTT. It encodes CASSEEVGNQPQHF.

J is TRBJ2-2 and V is TRBV4-3, with a possible D match to TRBD1 (6 bases). CDR3 size: 17 residues. Between the trimmed V and J ends, which lost 0 bases and 4 bases, there was a span of 15 bases. The germline gives CDR1 LGHNA, CDR2 YSLEER. CDR3 in DNA: TGCGCCAGCAGCCAAGACAGGGGTTGGGCGGGCACCGGGGAGCTGTTTTTT. Its protein is CASSQDRGWAGTGELFF.

This sequence joins TRBV28 and TRBJ2-6, with D perhaps TRBD2 (5 bases). Germline V gene lookup returns CDR1 MDHEN and CDR2 SYDVKM. CDR3 length: 17 amino acids. V was clipped by 1 base and J by 0 bases, with 10 bases between them. This CDR3 reads CASSLFAGNSGANVLTF. CDR3 bases: TGTGCCAGCAGTTTATTCGCGGGCAACTCTGGGGCCAACGTCCTGACTTTC.

The V and J genes are TRBV6-1 and TRBJ1-6, with D possibly being TRBD1 (5 bases). Germline values: CDR1 MNHNS, CDR2 SASEGT. The CDR3 totals 14 residues. The V gene lost 7 bases and the J gene lost 7 bases, with 14 bases spanning the gap. The CDR3 nucleotides read TGTGCCAGCACGGGGGGGGTGGGCAATTCACCCCTCCACTTT. Protein sequence: CASTGGVGNSPLHF.

This rearrangement joins TRBV11-1 to TRBJ2-1; 9 nucleotides agree with TRBD1. Trimming cost V 3 bases and J 4 bases; bases outside gene matches: 7. Germline loops: CDR1 SGHAT, CDR2 FQDESV (reference sequence). The CDR3 spans 16 residues. The CDR3 sequence: CASSFSSGTGYNEQFF. CDR3 sequence (DNA): TGTGCCAGCAGCTTTTCATCCGGGACAGGGTACAATGAGCAGTTCTTC.

The chain has TRBV6-6 and TRBJ2-4; 8 bases align to TRBD1. The CDR3 loop spans 16 amino acids. Germline CDR1 and CDR2: MNHNY and SVGAGI (reference sequence). The V and J ends lost 6 bases and 7 bases, in that order; junction bases with no gene match: 14. The CDR3 coding sequence is TGTGCCAGCAGCCCCCGGGACAGGCCAATTTGGAACATTCAGTACTTC. It codes for CASSPRDRPIWNIQYF.

In its sample, this clone was seen once. The chain has TRBV18 and TRBJ1-1, with D maybe TRBD1 (6 bases). Germline V gene lookup returns CDR1 KGHSH and CDR2 LQKENI. Trimming stripped 1 base from V and 0 bases from J, with 15 bases between. The CDR3 runs to 17 residues. As DNA, the CDR3 is TGTGCCAGCTCACCACTTCGATCGGGACATATGAACACTGAAGCTTTCTTT. Translated: CASSPLRSGHMNTEAFF.